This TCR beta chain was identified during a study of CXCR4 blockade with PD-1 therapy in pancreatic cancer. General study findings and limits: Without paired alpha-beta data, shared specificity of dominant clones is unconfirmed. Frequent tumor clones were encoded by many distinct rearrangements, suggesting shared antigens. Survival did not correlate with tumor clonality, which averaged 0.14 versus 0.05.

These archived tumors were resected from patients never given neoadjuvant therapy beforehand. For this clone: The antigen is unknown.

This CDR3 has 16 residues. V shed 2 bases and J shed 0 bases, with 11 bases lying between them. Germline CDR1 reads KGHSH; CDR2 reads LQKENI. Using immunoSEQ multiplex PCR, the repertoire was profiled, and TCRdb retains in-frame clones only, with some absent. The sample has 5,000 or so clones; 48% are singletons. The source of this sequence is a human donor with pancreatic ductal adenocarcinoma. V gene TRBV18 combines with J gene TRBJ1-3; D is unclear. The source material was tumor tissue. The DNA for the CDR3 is TGTGCCAGCTCACCAAACGGTCAAAGCTCTGGAAACACCATATATTTT. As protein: CASSPNGQSSGNTIYF.